This T cell receptor (beta chain) was observed in a study of patients and donors after allogeneic stem cell transplantation. In TCRdb, the RT-PCR reads were re-called with MiXCR into one record per CDR3 protein. The sample has over 150,000 distinct CDR3 sequences, 41% seen once. CDR3 length equals 13 residues. CDR1 and CDR2 from the germline V gene are MNHEY and SMNVEV (reference sequence). The V and J ends lost 2 bases and 4 bases respectively, with 8 bases between them. The receptor was isolated from a human donor who was either an allogeneic HSCT recipient or a stem cell or donor lymphocyte infusion donor (not recorded which). It is not recorded whose cells these are; they may come from a transplant donor. Sequencing input: blood, either unsorted or a sorted T cell fraction (not recorded which). The V gene is TRBV27, the J gene TRBJ1-1; D gene unclear. The CDR3 spells CASSLGEFTEAFF. In DNA, the CDR3 is TGTGCCAGCAGTTTAGGGGAGTTCACTGAAGCTTTCTTT.